These 32 T cell receptor beta chains originate from one sample sequenced in a study of T-cell reconstitution after alpha-beta-depleted transplantation in children. Library preparation (for TCRbeta) was performed with unique molecular identifiers. TCRdb re-called the PCR reads through MiXCR, storing one row per CDR3 protein. The data show approximately 400,000 distinct CDR3 sequences, roughly 17% seen once. The sequencing used PBMCs, mostly from graft donor cells, collected 360 days after TCRalphabeta/CD19-depleted stem cell transplant. The receptors come from a boy younger than two who had a stem cell transplant for Wiskott-Aldrich syndrome, so the T cells may come from the graft donor.

This clonotype occurred a few times. The chain joins TRBV6-2 or TRBV6-3 to TRBJ2-2, with a weak D call TRBD2 (6 bases). This CDR3 region has 16 residues. V dropped 0 bases and J dropped 0 bases, with 8 bases sitting between them. CDR1 MNHEY and CDR2 SVGEGT come from the germline V gene. For the CDR3, the DNA is TGTGCCAGCAGTTACTCCGGGACTCCGAACACCGGGGAGCTGTTTTTT. Protein product: CASSYSGTPNTGELFF.

Only a few counts were recorded for this clonotype. The chain uses TRBV20-1 and TRBJ2-3; no clear D. Per the germline V gene, CDR1 is DFQATT and CDR2 is SNEGSKA (reference sequence). With 3 bases removed from V and 4 bases from J, the gap between germline ends came to 11 bases. The CDR3 contains 13 residues. The CDR3 reads CSARRTKADTQYF. The CDR3, as DNA: TGCAGTGCTAGGAGGACGAAGGCAGATACGCAGTATTTT.

V usage is TRBV7-6 and J usage is TRBJ2-1; 7 nucleotides line up with TRBD2. The CDR3 spans 18 residues. After removal of 1 base from V and 4 bases from J, the junction contained 13 bases not matched to a gene. Germline V lookup: CDR1 SGHVS, CDR2 FNYEAQ. The CDR3 DNA is TGTGCCAGCAGCTTAGTGGGGACTACCTCGGGAGGTTACAATGAGCAGTTCTTC. Its protein product is CASSLVGTTSGGYNEQFF.

This chain connects TRBV20-1 to TRBJ2-3; 8 bases fit TRBD1. V trimming: 0 bases; J trimming: 10 bases; junction bases outside the gene matches: 3. Germline V lookup: CDR1 DFQATT, CDR2 SNEGSKA (reference sequence). The length of the CDR3 is 12 residues. This CDR3 is CSAREPGQAQYF. CDR3 coding DNA: TGCAGTGCTAGAGAACCGGGACAGGCGCAGTATTTT.

The chain has TRBV6-2 or TRBV6-3 and TRBJ2-3; a possible D gene is TRBD1 (6 bases). Trimming took 3 bases from V and 6 from J, leaving 19 bases between them. Per germline, CDR1 MNHEY and CDR2 SVGEGT. This CDR3 contains 16 residues. Here the CDR3 DNA reads TGTGCCAGCAGTTATTGGGGGCGACTCATATTGGATACGCAGTATTTT. This codes for CASSYWGRLILDTQYF.

The gene calls are TRBV12-3 or TRBV12-4 and TRBJ2-2; no firm D call. V dropped 7 bases and J dropped 3 bases, with 21 bases sitting between them. The CDR3 contains 17 residues. The CDR3 loop reads CASTLPFGSADTGELFF. The CDR3 DNA reads TGTGCCAGCACCCTTCCCTTTGGCTCGGCGGACACCGGGGAGCTGTTTTTT.

V usage is TRBV28 and J usage is TRBJ2-3; TRBD1 might be the D (6 bases). V dropped 4 bases and J dropped 2 bases, with 13 bases sitting between them. The CDR3 runs 15 residues. Germline CDR1 MDHEN, CDR2 SYDVKM. CDR3 coding DNA: TGTGCCAGCAGTTGGTCAGGGGTTTCCACAGATACGCAGTATTTT. It encodes CASSWSGVSTDTQYF.

This clonotype was seen a handful of times. The genes are TRBV20-1 and TRBJ1-1, with no clear D. CDR1 and CDR2 from the germline V gene are DFQATT and SNEGSKA (reference sequence). V was cut by 2 bases and J by 12 bases, with 13 bases left in between. The length of the CDR3 is 11 residues. The CDR3 loop reads CSARQLLGTFF. CDR3 sequence (DNA): TGCAGTGCTAGACAGCTCCTTGGGACTTTCTTT.

This clonotype was detected many times. CDR3 sequence (DNA): TGTGCCAGCAGTTTAGTGGGGCGCGGTGAAAAACTGTTTTTT. Protein product: CASSLVGRGEKLFF. The rearrangement joins TRBV12-3 or TRBV12-4 to TRBJ1-4, with D tentatively TRBD1 (5 bases). The CDR3 has 14 amino acids. V lost 1 base, J lost 7 bases, and 10 bases lay in between.

This clonotype was seen repeatedly, ten times or more. The genes are TRBV20-1 and TRBJ2-1; D is unresolved. CDR3 size: 14 residues. Trimming took off 3 bases at V and 0 bases at J, with 9 bases between the two ends. Germline V gene lookup returns CDR1 DFQATT and CDR2 SNEGSKA (reference sequence). The CDR3 DNA follows: TGCAGTGCTAGCGGACCCCGCTCCTACAATGAGCAGTTCTTC. This codes for CSASGPRSYNEQFF.

The V call is TRBV10-1, the J call TRBJ2-2, with TRBD2 identical over 9 bases. The CDR3 runs to 15 residues. CDR1 WNHNN and CDR2 SYGVQD come from the germline V gene (reference sequence). The ends lost 2 bases at V and 5 bases at J; junction bases unmatched: 3. CDR3 coding DNA: TGCGCCAGCAGTGAGGCTAGCGGGGTGACCGGGGAGCTGTTTTTT. It translates to CASSEASGVTGELFF.

This clonotype was seen more than once but under ten times. This rearrangement joins TRBV7-9 to TRBJ1-3; weak D call: TRBD1 (6 bases). There are 15 residues in the CDR3. V lost 5 bases to trimming and J lost 0 bases, with 11 bases between them. Germline V lookup: CDR1 SEHNR, CDR2 FQNEAQ (reference sequence). CDR3 coding DNA: TGTGCCAGCAGCGCCCGGACAGCCTCTGGAAACACCATATATTTT. This gives the protein CASSARTASGNTIYF.

This clonotype came up a few times. J is TRBJ2-5 and V is TRBV6-2 or TRBV6-3; 10 nucleotides match TRBD1. Trimming took 6 bases from V and 1 from J; bases not matched to a gene: 8. Germline V gives CDR1 MNHEY, CDR2 SVGEGT. The CDR3 length is 16 residues. Written as DNA, the CDR3 is TGTGCCAGCAGACCCGACCGGGACAGGGGCCAAGAGACCCAGTACTTC. This translates into CASRPDRDRGQETQYF.

This clonotype was counted only a few times. The rearrangement links TRBV11-2 to TRBJ2-1; 10 bases are a match to TRBD2. The germline V gene has CDR1 SGHAT and CDR2 FQNNGV. The CDR3 covers 17 residues. Unmatched junction bases numbered 9, after V lost 3 bases and J lost 4 bases. The CDR3 bases are TGTGCCAGCAGCTTTCAGGTAGCGGGGGGCTTTTACAATGAGCAGTTCTTC. Translation: CASSFQVAGGFYNEQFF.

This clonotype was observed a few times. J is TRBJ2-5 and V is TRBV6-5; D gene ambiguous. The CDR3 consists of 12 residues. Germline V gene data show CDR1 as MNHEY and CDR2 as SVGAGI. Trimming removed 2 bases at V and 5 bases at J, with 6 bases between. DNA for the CDR3: TGTGCCAGCAGTTACGTCGGTGAGACCCAGTACTTC. This translates into CASSYVGETQYF.

V is TRBV4-1 and J is TRBJ2-1, with 12 bases aligning to TRBD2. CDR3 length equals 16 residues. Germline lookup yields CDR1 MGHRA and CDR2 YSYEKL. V dropped 1 base and J dropped 7; count of bases not matched to a gene: 5. The CDR3 nucleotides are TGCGCCAGCAGCCAAGGCCGACTAGCGGGGGCGAATGAGCAGTTCTTC. It is translated as CASSQGRLAGANEQFF.

This clonotype was recorded a few times. The V and J genes are TRBV5-6 and TRBJ2-5; D unclear. CDR1 and CDR2 (germline): SGHDT, YYEEEE. The CDR3 runs 15 residues. Trimming stripped 3 bases from V and 5 bases from J, with 17 bases between. The CDR3 coding sequence is TGTGCCAGCAGCTCCACTAAAATGATACGGGAGACCCAGTACTTC. It encodes CASSSTKMIRETQYF.

This clonotype has a count of ten or more. V gene TRBV5-1 combines with J gene TRBJ2-5; TRBD1 aligns across 7 bases. J was trimmed by 2 bases and V by 5 bases; bases with no gene match: 3. The germline gives CDR1 SGHRS, CDR2 YFSETQ. The CDR3 is made up of 13 amino acids. As DNA, the CDR3 is TGCGCCAGCAGACCGGGACAGCAAGAGACCCAGTACTTC. Encoded protein: CASRPGQQETQYF.

The chain employs TRBV20-1 and TRBJ2-5; 7 bases are a match to TRBD2. Trimming cost V 1 base and J 0 bases; bases outside gene matches: 2. Germline V gene data show CDR1 as DFQATT and CDR2 as SNEGSKA (reference sequence). There are 14 residues in the CDR3. CDR3 region: CSARGTRHQETQYF. DNA of the CDR3: TGCAGTGCTAGAGGGACTAGACACCAAGAGACCCAGTACTTC.

V usage is TRBV29-1 and J usage is TRBJ2-1; 13 bases line up with TRBD2. Germline V gene lookup returns CDR1 SQVTM and CDR2 ANQGSEA. V shed 6 bases and J 0 bases; nucleotides not matched to a gene: 8. The CDR3 is 17 residues long. The CDR3 DNA is TGCAGCGTCGATAGACTAGCGGGGGGTAGCTCCTACAATGAGCAGTTCTTC. It is translated as CSVDRLAGGSSYNEQFF.

The chain joins TRBV9 to TRBJ2-7; 7 positions match TRBD2. Germline V CDR1 and CDR2: SGDLS, YYNGEE. The CDR3 has 16 residues. The V segment lost 0 bases and the J segment 7 bases; nucleotides outside the gene matches: 13. In DNA, the CDR3 is TGTGCCAGCAGCGTAGGGGGCACGGGGGGATTTACGGAGCAGTACTTC. Protein sequence: CASSVGGTGGFTEQYF.

This clonotype occurred a few times. This chain uses TRBV5-1 with TRBJ2-7, with 7 nucleotides matching TRBD2. V was pared by 7 bases and J by 3 bases, with 16 bases of the junction left unmatched. Per germline, CDR1 SGHRS and CDR2 YFSETQ. The CDR3 totals 16 residues. CDR3 nucleotides: TGCGCCAGCGCCACCGGGCCCTCCACTAGCGTCTACGAGCAGTACTTC. Translating it yields CASATGPSTSVYEQYF.

This clonotype occurred a few times. The J gene is TRBJ2-1, the V gene TRBV4-3, with D possibly matching TRBD1 (6 bases). CDR3 length: 15 residues. Trimming stripped 0 bases from V and 5 bases from J, with 11 bases between. Germline V gene data show CDR1 as LGHNA and CDR2 as YSLEER. Written as DNA, the CDR3 is TGCGCCAGCAGCCAAGATTCAGGGGCTCACAATGAGCAGTTCTTC. Protein sequence: CASSQDSGAHNEQFF.

J is TRBJ2-7 and V is TRBV7-9, with 8 bases matching TRBD1. Germline V CDR1 and CDR2: SEHNR, FQNEAQ (reference sequence). The V gene end was trimmed by 4 bases and the J gene end by 1 base; junction bases not matched to a gene: 6. This CDR3 has 15 residues. CDR3 nucleotides: TGTGCCAGCAGCTCCCGGGACAGGCCTTCCTACGAGCAGTACTTC. This translates into CASSSRDRPSYEQYF.

J is TRBJ2-3 and V is TRBV19; D might be TRBD2 (5 bases). Per the germline V gene, CDR1 is LNHDA and CDR2 is SQIVND (reference sequence). This CDR3 is built from 17 residues. The V end was cut by 3 bases, the J end by 0 bases, with 16 bases between. DNA of the CDR3: TGTGCCAGTAGTATGCTGACGAAGCGGCTTAGCACAGATACGCAGTATTTT. It specifies CASSMLTKRLSTDTQYF.

The V and J genes are TRBV12-3 or TRBV12-4 and TRBJ2-7, with 12 bases that match TRBD1. V shed 6 bases and J 5 bases; nucleotides not matched to a gene: 5. The CDR3 runs to 14 residues. CDR3 bases: TGTGCCAGCAGCTCCGGGACAGGGGGCAACGAGCAGTACTTC. Residues: CASSSGTGGNEQYF.

There are a few counts of this clonotype. The J gene is TRBJ2-1, the V gene TRBV3-1, with TRBD2 identical over 10 bases. V lost 3 bases and J lost 2; bases outside the gene matches: 1. This CDR3 comprises 15 residues. The germline gives CDR1 LGHDT, CDR2 YNNKEL (reference sequence). CDR3 residues: CASSHLAGAYNEQFF. In DNA form, the CDR3 reads TGTGCCAGCAGCCACCTAGCGGGGGCCTACAATGAGCAGTTCTTC.

This clonotype was observed a few times. The CDR3 reads CASSQEGGPWEQFF. The CDR3 bases are TGTGCCAGCAGCCAGGAGGGAGGGCCTTGGGAGCAGTTCTTC. V gene TRBV3-1 combines with J gene TRBJ2-1, with 7 bases identical to TRBD2. This CDR3 region has 14 residues. The V gene's germline CDR1 is LGHDT and CDR2 YNNKEL (reference sequence). With V trimmed by 3 bases and J by 10 bases, 9 bases remained unmatched.

This clonotype was recorded a few times. The chain is built from TRBV6-5 and TRBJ2-7; D is ambiguous. This CDR3 is built from 16 residues. The V gene's germline CDR1 is MNHEY and CDR2 SVGAGI. With 2 bases removed from V and 2 bases from J, the gap between germline ends came to 16 bases. The CDR3 spells CASSYDTWTGTYEQYF. CDR3 in DNA: TGTGCCAGCAGTTACGACACCTGGACGGGTACCTACGAGCAGTACTTC.

The genes are TRBV3-1 and TRBJ2-7; 7 positions agree with TRBD2. The CDR3 spans 15 residues. The V gene end was trimmed by 5 bases and the J gene end by 2 bases; junction bases not matched to a gene: 9. The germline CDR1 and CDR2 sequences are LGHDT and YNNKEL (reference sequence). The DNA for the CDR3 is TGTGCCAGCAGCAAACGACTAGCCCTACCCTACGAGCAGTACTTC. It specifies CASSKRLALPYEQYF.

The genes are TRBV5-5 and TRBJ2-7; D is unresolved. Germline CDR1 SGHKS, CDR2 YYEKEE (reference sequence). The CDR3 covers 13 residues. V lost 2 bases and J lost 1, with 7 bases in between. CDR3 nucleotides: TGTGCCAGCAGCTTTTTGGTTTCCTACGAGCAGTACTTC. Its protein is CASSFLVSYEQYF.

The V call is TRBV27, the J call TRBJ2-7; 9 bases map to TRBD1. This CDR3 spans 15 amino acids. V lost 2 bases, J lost 7 bases, and 9 bases stayed unmatched. CDR1 is MNHEY, CDR2 SMNVEV, per germline (reference sequence). The CDR3 sequence: CASSLPGQGKGEQYF. The DNA of the CDR3 is TGTGCCAGCAGTTTACCGGGACAGGGAAAGGGAGAGCAGTACTTC.